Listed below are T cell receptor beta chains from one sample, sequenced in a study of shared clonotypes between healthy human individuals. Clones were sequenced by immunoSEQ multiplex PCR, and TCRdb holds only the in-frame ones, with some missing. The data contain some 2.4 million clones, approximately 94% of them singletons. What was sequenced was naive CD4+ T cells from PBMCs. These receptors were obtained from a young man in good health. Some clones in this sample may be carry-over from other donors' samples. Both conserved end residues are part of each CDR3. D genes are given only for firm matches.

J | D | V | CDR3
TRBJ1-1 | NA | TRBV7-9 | CASSARDSTEAFF
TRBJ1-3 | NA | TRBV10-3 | CAISESREGNTIYF
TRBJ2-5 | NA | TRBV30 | CAWSGVGGTQYF
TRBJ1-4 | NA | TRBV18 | CASQQGGGNEKLFF
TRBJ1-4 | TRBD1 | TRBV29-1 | CSVFTGGTNEKLFF
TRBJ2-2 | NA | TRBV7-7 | CASSSLGTGELFF
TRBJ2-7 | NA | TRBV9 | CASSKQGFHEQYF
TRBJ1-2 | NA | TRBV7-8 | CASSLGQAINNYGYTF
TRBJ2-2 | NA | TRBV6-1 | CASSWRDYTGELFF
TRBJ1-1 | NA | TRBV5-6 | CASSFWGAAEAFF
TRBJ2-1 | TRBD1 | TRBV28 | CASRAGGFEQFF
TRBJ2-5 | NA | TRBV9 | CASGVGPQETQYF
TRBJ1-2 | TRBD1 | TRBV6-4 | CASSPDRSYYYGYTF
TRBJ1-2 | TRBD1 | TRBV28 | CASSLLGTGGRSTF
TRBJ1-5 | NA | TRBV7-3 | CASSRNRDNQPQHF
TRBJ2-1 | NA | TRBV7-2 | CASSLLATYNEQFF
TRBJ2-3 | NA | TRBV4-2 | CASSQQREGTDTQYF
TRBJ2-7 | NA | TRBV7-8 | CASSLRRSDYEQYF
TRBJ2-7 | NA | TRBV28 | CASSLPPGAGSGQYF
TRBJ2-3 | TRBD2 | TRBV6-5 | CASSYLAGTDTQYF
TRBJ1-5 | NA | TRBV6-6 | CASSYSGYNQPQHF
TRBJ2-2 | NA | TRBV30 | CAVTRGTGVGPGELFF
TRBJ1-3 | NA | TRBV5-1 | CASSFETGTGNTIYF
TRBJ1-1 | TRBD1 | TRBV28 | CASSDTTGVVGMNTEAFF
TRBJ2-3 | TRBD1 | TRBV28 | CASSIPGQGADTQYF
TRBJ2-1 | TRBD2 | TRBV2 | CASIAGDSSYNEQFF
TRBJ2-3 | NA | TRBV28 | CASSGVRTADTQYF
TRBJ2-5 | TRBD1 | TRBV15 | CATSRRRGLQETQYF
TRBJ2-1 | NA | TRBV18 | CASSPMFNEQFF
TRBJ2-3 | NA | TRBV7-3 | CASSLKDYTDTQYF
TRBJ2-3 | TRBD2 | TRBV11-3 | CASSNRVAGKRDTQYF
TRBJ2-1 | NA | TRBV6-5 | CASSYSRAPLYNEQFF
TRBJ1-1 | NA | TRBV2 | CASSWGRPNTEAFF
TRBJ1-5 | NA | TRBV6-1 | CASSPGLSSQPQHF
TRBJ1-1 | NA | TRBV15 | CATSGRDPGNTEAFF
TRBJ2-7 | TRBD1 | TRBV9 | CASSVRDRGGEQYF
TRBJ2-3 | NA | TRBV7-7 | CASSFDESTDTQYF
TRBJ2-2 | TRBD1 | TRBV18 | CASSPGQGTGELFF
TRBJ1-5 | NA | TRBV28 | CASSFGQVMNQPQHF
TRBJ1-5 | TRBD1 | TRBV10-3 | CAISPGQGLNQPQHF
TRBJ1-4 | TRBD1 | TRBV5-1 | CASSLGTGLDEKLFF
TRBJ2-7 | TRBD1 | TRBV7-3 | CASSASGTGGEQYF
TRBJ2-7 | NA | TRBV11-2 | CASSWEAIPLEQYF
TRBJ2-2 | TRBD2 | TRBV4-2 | CASSQGGRNTGELFF
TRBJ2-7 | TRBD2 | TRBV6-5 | CASSYSIPSGSYEQYF
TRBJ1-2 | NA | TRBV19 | CASSIRGQVSYGYTF
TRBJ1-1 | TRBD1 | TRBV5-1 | CASSAGQPVNTEAFF
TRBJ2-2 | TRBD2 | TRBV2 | CASSASAGNIPGELFF
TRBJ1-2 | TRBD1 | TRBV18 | CASSREQGALEGYTF
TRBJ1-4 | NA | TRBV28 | CASSLSSPGVREKLFF
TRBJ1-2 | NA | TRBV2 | CASSGTGYGYTF
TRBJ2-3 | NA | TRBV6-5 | CASSYAGATDTQYF
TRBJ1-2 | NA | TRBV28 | CASSPQGTPNGYTF
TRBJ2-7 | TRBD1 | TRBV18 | CASQGQGFEQYF